Below, one TCR beta chain is given with its context. Its antigen is as yet unknown. Time point given: pretreatment peripheral blood. Synthetically made TCR analog templates were put into each PCR as spikes. Repertoires were generated with immunoSEQ multiplex PCR, while TCRdb's copy carries only in-frame clones and drops some. The table lists tens of thousands of clones, about 83% of them singletons, with roughly 15% in the top ten. This entry is derived from a study of PD-L1 blockade in urothelial cancer. Study-level background: Peripheral blood specimens exhibited a median yield of roughly 140,000 T cells. Whole-study results and caveats: Survival was better when pretreatment blood TCR clonality fell below the median.

The CDR3 sequence is 13 residues long. Trimming removed 5 bases from V and 5 bases from J, with 9 bases in between. Germline V lookup: CDR1 MGHDK, CDR2 SYGVNS. The chain combines TRBV25-1 with TRBJ1-4; no clear D. The source material was PBMCs, sampled around atezolizumab (anti-PD-L1) treatment. This sequence originates from a woman aged 55-70 years with urothelial cancer. CDR3 nucleotides: TGTGCCAGCAGTCTGGGAGGGAATGAAAAACTGTTTTTT. It yields the protein CASSLGGNEKLFF.